Listed here are 28 T cell receptor beta chains from one sample, sequenced in a study of T cells in Graves' hyperthyroidism and ophthalmopathy. Amplified TCR beta CDR3 regions derived from RNA transcripts. Carried out on the TCR CDR3, a first-round RT-PCR used the HTBI primer set. TCRdb re-derived calls from the multiplex PCR reads in MiXCR, one entry per CDR3 protein. This table holds 400,000 to 500,000 distinct CDR3 sequences, approximately 14% found once. Sequenced material: blood. These TCRs come from a man younger than 35 with Graves' ophthalmopathy.

This clonotype has a handful of counts. The CDR3 sequence is CAISEQGNGYTF. The CDR3, as DNA: TGTGCCATCAGTGAACAGGGGAATGGCTACACCTTC. V usage is TRBV10-3 and J usage is TRBJ1-2; 7 nucleotides line up with TRBD1. Germline V gene sequence: CDR1 ENHRY, CDR2 SYGVKD. This CDR3 contains 12 residues. The V segment lost 3 bases and the J segment 6 bases; nucleotides outside the gene matches: 1.

The chain recombines TRBV30 with TRBJ1-2, with no clear D. From germline, CDR1 is GTSNPN and CDR2 SVGIG (reference sequence). Trimming left V 1 base short and J 2 bases short, with 11 bases between. CDR3 length: 14 residues. CDR3 amino acids: CAWSGTVNNYGYTF. DNA of the CDR3: TGTGCCTGGAGTGGAACAGTTAACAACTATGGCTACACCTTC.

This clonotype appeared many times. The genes are TRBV30 and TRBJ1-2; TRBD1 might be the D (5 bases). The CDR3 loop spans 13 amino acids. The germline V gene encodes CDR1 GTSNPN and CDR2 SVGIG (reference sequence). The V gene lost 1 base and the J gene lost 0 bases, with 6 bases spanning the gap. In DNA, the CDR3 is TGTGCCTGGAGTGAAGGGGCTAACTATGGCTACACCTTC. This codes for CAWSEGANYGYTF.

This clonotype was seen repeatedly, ten times or more. J is TRBJ2-1 and V is TRBV7-3, with 11 bases fitting TRBD2. V was clipped by 5 bases and J by 4 bases; unmatched bases: 4. Germline lookup yields CDR1 SGHTA and CDR2 FQGTGA. The CDR3 loop spans 15 amino acids. CDR3 amino acids: CASSVAGGKYNEQFF. For the CDR3, the DNA is TGTGCCAGCAGCGTAGCGGGAGGGAAGTACAATGAGCAGTTCTTC. Using reference TRBV7-3 and TRBJ2-1 for the parts outside the CDR3, the full variable domain is GAGVSQTPSNKVTEKGKYVELRCDPISGHTALYWYRQSLGQGPEFLIYFQGTGAADDSGLPNDRFFAVRPEGSVSTLKIQRTERGDSAVYLCASSVAGGKYNEQFFGPGTRLTVL.

The chain couples TRBV7-2 to TRBJ2-1; D might be TRBD2 (6 bases). The CDR3 spans 16 residues. V was shortened by 5 bases and J by 0 bases, with 14 bases between the two germline ends. Germline CDR1 SGHTA, CDR2 FQGNSA. CDR3: CASSASGSRSYNEQFF. In DNA, the CDR3 is TGTGCCAGCAGCGCGTCCGGGAGCCGCTCCTACAATGAGCAGTTCTTC. Complete variable domain (other parts from reference TRBV7-2 and TRBJ2-1): GAGVSQSPSNKVTEKGKDVELRCDPISGHTALYWYRQSLGQGLEFLIYFQGNSAPDKSGLPSDRFSAERTGGSVSTLTIQRTQQEDSAVYLCASSASGSRSYNEQFFGPGTRLTVL.

This clonotype was counted many times. The V call is TRBV6-2 or TRBV6-3, the J call TRBJ2-1; 7 bases agree with TRBD1. CDR1 is MNHEY and CDR2 is SVGEGT in the germline V gene. The ends lost 1 base at V and 2 bases at J; junction bases unmatched: 5. This CDR3 spans 16 amino acids. For the CDR3, the DNA is TGTGCCAGCAGTTACTTCGTCGGGACAGCCTACAATGAGCAGTTCTTC. Translated, it gives CASSYFVGTAYNEQFF.

This clonotype was found many times. The chain carries TRBV9 and TRBJ2-5, with 8 bases identical to TRBD1. From germline, CDR1 is SGDLS and CDR2 YYNGEE. The CDR3 loop spans 15 amino acids. Losses at the gene ends were 3 bases for V and 5 bases for J; bases not matched to a gene: 9. The CDR3 here is CASSAPGQEGETQYF. CDR3 sequence (DNA): TGTGCCAGCAGCGCGCCGGGACAGGAAGGGGAGACCCAGTACTTC.

This clonotype was detected many times. The chain is built from TRBV4-1 and TRBJ1-1, with 7 bases identical to TRBD1. The V gene's germline CDR1 is MGHRA and CDR2 YSYEKL. Trimming cost V 0 bases and J 4 bases; bases outside gene matches: 2. The CDR3 is 14 residues long. The CDR3 here is CASSQEGGGTEAFF. The CDR3, as DNA: TGCGCCAGCAGCCAAGAAGGGGGCGGCACTGAAGCTTTCTTT.

The J gene is TRBJ2-7, the V gene TRBV6-1; D is ambiguous. The V gene lost 10 bases and the J gene lost 0 bases, with 10 bases spanning the gap. The CDR3 length is 12 residues. CDR1 and CDR2 from the germline V gene are MNHNS and SASEGT. The CDR3 sequence: CATSGVSYEQYF. CDR3 nucleotide sequence: TGTGCCACCTCTGGGGTCTCCTACGAGCAGTACTTC.

This clonotype was recorded many times. The V and J genes are TRBV20-1 and TRBJ1-1, with D hard to call. The CDR3 is 11 residues long. V was pared by 8 bases and J by 11 bases, with 18 bases between. Germline assignment: CDR1 DFQATT and CDR2 SNEGSKA (reference sequence). CDR3 in amino acids: CSLTGGLRAFF. CDR3 bases: TGCAGTTTAACCGGAGGCCTTCGGGCTTTCTTT.

This clonotype appeared many times. The V call is TRBV10-3, the J call TRBJ2-5; D could derive from TRBD1 or TRBD2 (5 bases each). Trimming shortened V by 7 bases and J by 5 bases, and 17 bases separated the two germline ends. Germline V CDR1 and CDR2: ENHRY, SYGVKD. The CDR3 covers 14 residues. CDR3 DNA: TGTGCCATCAAAATGGGACCAGGAGAGGAGACCCAGTACTTC. Its protein is CAIKMGPGEETQYF.

There are a few counts of this clonotype. The V call is TRBV3-1, the J call TRBJ1-1; possibly TRBD1 for D (5 bases). This CDR3 comprises 17 residues. The germline gives CDR1 LGHDT, CDR2 YNNKEL (reference sequence). V was clipped by 4 bases and J by 5 bases, with 23 bases between them. CDR3 sequence reads: CASSPHSSEGPATEAFF. CDR3 sequence (DNA): TGTGCCAGCAGCCCCCATAGTTCGGAGGGGCCCGCGACTGAAGCTTTCTTT.

The table lists this clonotype with a few counts. The chain employs TRBV5-5 and TRBJ2-7; 7 bases agree with TRBD2. The CDR3 is made up of 14 amino acids. CDR1 SGHKS and CDR2 YYEKEE come from the germline V gene (reference sequence). V trimming: 6 bases; J trimming: 3 bases; junction bases outside the gene matches: 9. The CDR3 sequence: CASTDTGGSYEQYF. The CDR3 DNA reads as TGTGCCAGCACCGATACGGGGGGTAGCTACGAGCAGTACTTC.

V is TRBV19 and J is TRBJ2-1; 9 bases are a match to TRBD1. Germline V gene sequence: CDR1 LNHDA, CDR2 SQIVND (reference sequence). The CDR3 contains 14 residues. V dropped 7 bases and J dropped 5; count of bases not matched to a gene: 6. The CDR3: CASTPDRGDNEQFF. CDR3 in DNA: TGTGCCAGTACCCCGGACAGGGGTGACAATGAGCAGTTCTTC.

The chain carries TRBV7-9 and TRBJ1-6; maybe TRBD1 (6 bases). V was clipped by 5 bases and J by 11 bases, with 16 bases between them. The germline CDR1 and CDR2 sequences are SEHNR and FQNEAQ (reference sequence). The CDR3 is 14 residues long. The DNA for the CDR3 is TGTGCCAGCAGCGCCACAGGGTTGGAAACACCCCTCCACTTT. It yields the protein CASSATGLETPLHF.

The gene calls are TRBV11-2 and TRBJ1-5, with D unclear. The germline V gene encodes CDR1 SGHAT and CDR2 FQNNGV. The CDR3 is 14 amino acids. Trimming pared 3 bases from V and 3 bases from J, leaving 9 bases between. The chain's CDR3 is CASSFGEFNQPQHF. The CDR3 nucleotides read TGTGCCAGCAGCTTCGGGGAGTTCAATCAGCCCCAGCATTTT. Using reference TRBV11-2 and TRBJ1-5 for the parts outside the CDR3, the full variable domain is EAGVAQSPRYKIIEKRQSVAFWCNPISGHATLYWYQQILGQGPKLLIQFQNNGVVDDSQLPKDRFSAERLKGVDSTLKIQPAKLEDSAVYLCASSFGEFNQPQHFGDGTRLSIL.

About this clonotype itself: An end of the junction does not agree with germline; a read error may underlie this. The chain recombines TRBV6-5 with TRBJ2-3, with 15 nucleotides matching TRBD2. Germline V gene lookup returns CDR1 MNHEY and CDR2 SVGAGI. This CDR3 is built from 18 residues. The CDR3 DNA is TGTGCCAGCACTTACTCCCGGACTAGCGGGGGGGCAACAGATACGCAGTATTTT. The encoded protein is CASTYSRTSGGATDTQYF.

As for this clonotype: An end of the junction differs from the germline gene, which may be a read error. The V and J genes are TRBV5-1 and TRBJ2-1, with TRBD2 identical over 10 bases. Germline V lookup: CDR1 SGHRS, CDR2 YFSETQ. There are 17 residues in the CDR3. The CDR3 loop is CASSSFGTSDSHNEQFF. The DNA for the CDR3 is TGCGCCAGCAGCTCTTTTGGGACTAGCGACTCCCACAATGAGCAGTTCTTC.

This clonotype was observed a few times. This chain links TRBV7-9 with TRBJ2-2, with TRBD2 matching over 7 bases. CDR3 size: 15 residues. CDR1 SEHNR and CDR2 FQNEAQ come from the germline V gene (reference sequence). Trimming at V came to 5 bases and at J to 3 bases, leaving 6 bases not matched to a gene. CDR3 in amino acids: CASSPQRGDTGELFF. For the CDR3, the DNA is TGTGCCAGCAGCCCCCAGCGGGGAGACACCGGGGAGCTGTTTTTT.

The gene calls are TRBV19 and TRBJ1-1, with D maybe TRBD1 (5 bases). This CDR3 region has 14 residues. Germline V gene sequence: CDR1 LNHDA, CDR2 SQIVND (reference sequence). With 6 bases removed from V and 5 bases from J, the gap between germline ends came to 16 bases. The CDR3 region has the DNA TGTGCCAGTAGGCATTCGGGACGGGGGACTGAAGCTTTCTTT. Translation: CASRHSGRGTEAFF.

This clonotype showed up many times. The CDR3 region has the DNA TGCAGTGCTACCTCCCCTAGCGGGAGGACCTCCCCCGAGCAGTACTTC. Translation: CSATSPSGRTSPEQYF. The V and J genes are TRBV20-1 and TRBJ2-7; TRBD2 agrees at 11 bases. The V segment lost 4 bases and the J segment 6 bases; nucleotides outside the gene matches: 14. The V gene's germline CDR1 is DFQATT and CDR2 SNEGSKA (reference sequence). This CDR3 region has 16 residues.

This clonotype has ten or more counts. The rearrangement uses TRBV11-2 and TRBJ2-1; D gene unclear. In germline, CDR1 is SGHAT, CDR2 FQNNGV. CDR3 length equals 13 residues. V dropped 4 bases and J dropped 7 bases, with 11 bases sitting between them. CDR3 coding DNA: TGTGCCAGCAGCTACCTCATTAGAAATGAGCAGTTCTTC. Translation gives CASSYLIRNEQFF.

The chain carries TRBV27 and TRBJ2-7; 8 nucleotides match TRBD1. The CDR3 spans 15 residues. Germline CDR1 is MNHEY and CDR2 is SMNVEV (reference sequence). J lost 2 bases, V lost 4 bases, and 7 bases had no gene match. CDR3 region: CASSYGGTGAYEQYF. CDR3 nucleotide sequence: TGTGCCAGCAGTTATGGAGGGACAGGAGCCTACGAGCAGTACTTC.

This clonotype was recorded many times. For the CDR3, the DNA is TGTGCCAGCAGTAAAAACCCTAGCGGGGCTAGCACAGATACGCAGTATTTT. It encodes CASSKNPSGASTDTQYF. The chain links TRBV6-1 to TRBJ2-3, with 9 bases matching TRBD2. Looked up from germline, CDR1 is MNHNS and CDR2 is SASEGT. V lost 5 bases, J lost 0 bases, and 9 bases stayed unmatched. CDR3 size: 17 residues.

Many counts were recorded for this clonotype. The chain employs TRBV24-1 and TRBJ2-1, with 10 bases identical to TRBD2. The J segment lost 4 bases and the V segment lost 4 bases, leaving 9 bases of the junction unmatched. The CDR3 consists of 17 residues. Germline V gives CDR1 KGHDR, CDR2 SFDVKD. CDR3 amino acids: CATSEVTGTSAYNEQFF. The DNA of the CDR3 is TGTGCCACCAGTGAAGTAACCGGGACTAGCGCTTACAATGAGCAGTTCTTC.

This clonotype has ten or more counts. The conserved final phenylalanine or tryptophan is absent from the CDR3, which likely points to a read error. This sequence joins TRBV7-3 and TRBJ1-1; the D is unclear. The CDR3 covers 13 residues. Germline loops: CDR1 SGHTA, CDR2 FQGTGA. Trimming stripped 2 bases from V and 5 bases from J, with 9 bases between. CDR3 region: CASSLSMETEAFL. The CDR3 region has the DNA TGTGCCAGCAGCTTATCGATGGAGACTGAAGCTTTCCTT.

The V call is TRBV28, the J call TRBJ2-7, with 10 bases that match TRBD2. J gave up 6 bases and V 6 bases, and 2 bases lay outside the gene matches. The CDR3 is made up of 12 amino acids. Germline CDR1 MDHEN, CDR2 SYDVKM. CDR3 loop: CASRGLAFEQYF. The CDR3, as DNA: TGTGCCAGCAGGGGACTAGCGTTCGAGCAGTACTTC.

The genes are TRBV6-1 and TRBJ2-7, with 7 positions matching TRBD1. V was clipped by 5 bases and J by 2 bases; unmatched bases: 6. This CDR3 region has 14 residues. Germline CDR1 MNHNS, CDR2 SASEGT. CDR3 in amino acids: CASSYGTAPYEQYF. In nucleotides, the CDR3 is TGTGCCAGCAGTTATGGGACAGCCCCCTACGAGCAGTACTTC.